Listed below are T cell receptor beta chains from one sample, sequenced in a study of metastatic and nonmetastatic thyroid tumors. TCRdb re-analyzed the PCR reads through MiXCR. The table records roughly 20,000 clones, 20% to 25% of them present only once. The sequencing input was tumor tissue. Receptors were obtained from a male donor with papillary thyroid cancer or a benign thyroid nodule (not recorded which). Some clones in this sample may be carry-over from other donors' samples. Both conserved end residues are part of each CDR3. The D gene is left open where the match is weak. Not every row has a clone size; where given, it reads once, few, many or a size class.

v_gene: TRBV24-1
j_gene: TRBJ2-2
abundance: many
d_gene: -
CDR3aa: CATSDLQRGGDTGELFF
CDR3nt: TGTGCCACCAGTGATTTGCAGAGGGGGGGAGACACCGGGGAGCTGTTTTTT

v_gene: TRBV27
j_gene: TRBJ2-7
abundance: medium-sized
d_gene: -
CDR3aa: CASSFRGGTNPPYEQYF
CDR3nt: TGTGCCAGCAGTTTTAGGGGAGGGACAAATCCTCCCTACGAGCAGTACTTC

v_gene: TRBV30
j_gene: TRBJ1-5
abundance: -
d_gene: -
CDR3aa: CAWTGDAGQPQHF
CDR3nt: TGTGCCTGGACCGGGGATGCCGGGCAGCCCCAGCATTTT

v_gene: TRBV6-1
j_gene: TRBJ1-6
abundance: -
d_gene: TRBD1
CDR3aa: CASSAGTGGDSPLHF
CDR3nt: TGTGCCAGCAGCGCCGGGACAGGGGGCGATTCACCCCTCCACTTT

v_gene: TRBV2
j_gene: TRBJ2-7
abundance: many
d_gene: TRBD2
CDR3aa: CASHSPGLVDEQYF
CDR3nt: TGTGCCAGCCATTCCCCGGGACTAGTGGACGAGCAGTACTTC

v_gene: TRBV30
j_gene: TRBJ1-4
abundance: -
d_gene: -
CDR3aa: CAWSVFGGANEKLFF
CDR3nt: TGTGCCTGGAGTGTATTTGGAGGGGCCAATGAAAAACTGTTTTTT

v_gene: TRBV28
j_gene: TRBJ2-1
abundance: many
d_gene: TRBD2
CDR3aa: CASRTSREGLVQFF
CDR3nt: TGTGCCAGCAGAACCTCGCGGGAGGGCCTGGTGCAGTTCTTC

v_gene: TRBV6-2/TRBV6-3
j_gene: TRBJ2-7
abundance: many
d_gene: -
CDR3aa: CASSYLSGGDSYEQYF
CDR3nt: TGTGCCAGCAGTTATCTCTCAGGGGGGGACTCCTACGAGCAGTACTTC

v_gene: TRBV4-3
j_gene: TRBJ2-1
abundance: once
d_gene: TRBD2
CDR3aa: CASQSRTSGSREQFF
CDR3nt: TGCGCCAGCCAAAGTCGGACTAGCGGGAGTAGGGAGCAGTTCTTC

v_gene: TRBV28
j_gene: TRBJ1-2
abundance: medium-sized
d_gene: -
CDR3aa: CASSETGNNIYGYTF
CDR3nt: TGTGCCAGCAGTGAGACAGGAAATAACATCTATGGCTACACCTTC

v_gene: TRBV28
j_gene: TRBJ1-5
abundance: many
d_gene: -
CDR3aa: CASSLSSGGYQPQHF
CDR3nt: TGTGCCAGCAGTTTATCGTCCGGGGGTTATCAGCCCCAGCATTTT

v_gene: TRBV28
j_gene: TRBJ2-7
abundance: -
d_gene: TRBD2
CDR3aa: CAIGRGRPYEQYF
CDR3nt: TGTGCCATCGGGAGGGGCAGGCCCTACGAGCAGTACTTC

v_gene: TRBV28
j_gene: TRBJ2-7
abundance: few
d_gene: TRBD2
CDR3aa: CASTPGLAGEGQYF
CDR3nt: TGTGCCAGCACCCCGGGACTAGCGGGAGAAGGGCAGTACTTC

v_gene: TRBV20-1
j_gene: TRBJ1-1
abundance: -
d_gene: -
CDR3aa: CSARASGQNTEAFF
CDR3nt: TGCAGTGCTAGAGCTTCTGGACAGAACACTGAAGCTTTCTTT

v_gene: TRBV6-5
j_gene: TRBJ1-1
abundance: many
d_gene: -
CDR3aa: CASSYSNRLGTEAFF
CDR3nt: TGTGCCAGCAGTTACTCGAATAGATTGGGGACTGAAGCTTTCTTT

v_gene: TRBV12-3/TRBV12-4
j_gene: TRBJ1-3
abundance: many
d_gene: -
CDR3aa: CASSPLTGSSGNTIYF
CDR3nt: TGTGCCAGCAGCCCACTGACGGGGAGCTCTGGAAACACCATATATTTT

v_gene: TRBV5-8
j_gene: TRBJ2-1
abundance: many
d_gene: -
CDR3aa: CASTHRVVGEQFF
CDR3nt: TGTGCCAGCACCCACAGGGTAGTTGGTGAGCAGTTCTTC

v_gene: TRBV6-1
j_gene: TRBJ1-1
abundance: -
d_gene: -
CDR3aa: CASTRQWRASSPTEAFF
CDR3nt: TGCGCCAGCACGCGTCAGTGGCGAGCCTCTTCCCCCACTGAAGCTTTCTTT

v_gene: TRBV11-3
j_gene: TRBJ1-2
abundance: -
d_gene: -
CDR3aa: CASSLDGFSEYGYTF
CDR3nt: TGTGCCAGCAGCTTAGATGGGTTTTCGGAGTATGGCTACACCTTC

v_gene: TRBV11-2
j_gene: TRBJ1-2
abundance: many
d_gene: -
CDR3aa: CASSFGLSSNYGYTF
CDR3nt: TGTGCCAGCAGCTTCGGACTGAGTAGCAACTATGGCTACACCTTC

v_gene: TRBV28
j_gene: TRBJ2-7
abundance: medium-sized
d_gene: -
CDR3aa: CASSLTILEQYF
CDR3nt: TGTGCCAGCAGCCTTACCATCCTGGAGCAGTACTTC

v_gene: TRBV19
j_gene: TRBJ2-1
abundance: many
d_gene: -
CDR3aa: CASSIAGTTNEQFF
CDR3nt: TGTGCCAGTAGTATAGCCGGGACGACCAATGAGCAGTTCTTC

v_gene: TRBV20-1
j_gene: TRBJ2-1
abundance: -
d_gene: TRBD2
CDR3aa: CSAGRTSGYNEQFF
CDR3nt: TGCAGTGCCGGGAGGACTAGCGGCTACAATGAGCAGTTCTTC

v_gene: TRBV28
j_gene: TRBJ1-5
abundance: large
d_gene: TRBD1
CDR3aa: CASRSDRETVADQPQHF
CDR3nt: TGTGCCAGCAGATCGGACAGGGAAACTGTTGCTGATCAGCCCCAGCATTTT

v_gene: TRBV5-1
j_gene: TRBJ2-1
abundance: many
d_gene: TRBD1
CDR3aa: CASSLSGQGQYNEQFF
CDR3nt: TGCGCCAGCAGCCTCTCTGGACAGGGACAATACAATGAGCAGTTCTTC

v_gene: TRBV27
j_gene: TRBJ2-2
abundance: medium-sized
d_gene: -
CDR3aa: CASSLRGHTGELFF
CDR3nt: TGTGCCAGCAGTTTGAGGGGACACACCGGGGAGCTGTTTTTT

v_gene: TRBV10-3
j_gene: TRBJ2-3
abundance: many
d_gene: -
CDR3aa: CAIQTDDTDTQYF
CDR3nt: TGTGCCATCCAAACCGATGACACAGATACGCAGTATTTT

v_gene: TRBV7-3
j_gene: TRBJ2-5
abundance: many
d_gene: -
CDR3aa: CASGAGQETQYF
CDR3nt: TGTGCCAGCGGGGCGGGCCAAGAGACCCAGTACTTC

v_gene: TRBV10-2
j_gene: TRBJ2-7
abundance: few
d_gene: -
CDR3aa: CASGENGSYEQYF
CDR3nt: TGCGCCAGCGGTGAAAACGGCTCCTACGAGCAGTACTTC

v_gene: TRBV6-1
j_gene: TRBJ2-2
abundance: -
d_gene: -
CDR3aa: CASTIGTWIGELFF
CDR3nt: TGTGCCAGCACCATAGGAACTTGGATCGGGGAGCTGTTTTTT

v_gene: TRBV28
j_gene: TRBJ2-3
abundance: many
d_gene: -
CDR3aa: CASRSGSSADTQYF
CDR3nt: TGTGCCAGCAGATCCGGGAGTAGCGCAGATACGCAGTATTTT

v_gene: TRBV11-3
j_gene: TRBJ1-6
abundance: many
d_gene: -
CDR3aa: CASSQFAEALHF
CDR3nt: TGTGCCAGCAGCCAGTTTGCCGAGGCCCTCCACTTT

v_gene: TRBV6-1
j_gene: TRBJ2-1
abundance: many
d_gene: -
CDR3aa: CASTLVTLNEGQFF
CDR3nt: TGTGCCAGCACCCTAGTCACTTTAAATGAGGGGCAGTTCTTC

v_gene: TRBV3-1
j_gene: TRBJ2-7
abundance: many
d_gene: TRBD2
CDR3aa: CASSQPQGGLAHTYEQYF
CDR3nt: TGTGCCAGCAGCCAACCCCAGGGGGGACTAGCGCATACCTACGAGCAGTACTTC

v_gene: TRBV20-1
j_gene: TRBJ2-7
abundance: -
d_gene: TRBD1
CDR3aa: CSASEDRGFVFYEQYF
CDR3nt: TGCAGTGCTAGTGAGGACAGGGGATTCGTTTTCTACGAGCAGTACTTC

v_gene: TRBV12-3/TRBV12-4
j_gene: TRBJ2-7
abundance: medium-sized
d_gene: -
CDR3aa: CASSLGTEQYF
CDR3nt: TGTGCCAGCAGTTTGGGTACCGAGCAGTACTTC

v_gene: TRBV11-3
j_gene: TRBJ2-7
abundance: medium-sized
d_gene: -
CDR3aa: CASSLDNEQYF
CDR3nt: TGTGCCAGCAGCTTAGACAACGAGCAGTACTTC

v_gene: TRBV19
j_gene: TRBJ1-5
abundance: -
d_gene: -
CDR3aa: CASSYKGPGSNQPQHF
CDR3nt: TGTGCCAGTAGTTATAAAGGCCCGGGTAGCAATCAGCCCCAGCATTTT

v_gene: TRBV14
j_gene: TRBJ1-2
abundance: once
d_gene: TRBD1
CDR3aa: CASSQVAGQSYGYTF
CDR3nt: TGTGCCAGCAGCCAAGTTGCGGGACAGAGCTATGGCTACACCTTC

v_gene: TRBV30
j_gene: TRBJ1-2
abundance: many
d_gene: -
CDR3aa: CASGPVSYGYTF
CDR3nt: TGTGCCTCTGGCCCAGTAAGCTATGGCTACACCTTC